The clone carrying this T cell receptor beta chain has a handful of counts. Its antigen is as yet unknown. This specimen comes from a study of beta chain features in type 1 diabetes. Study-wide context: In all, around 100 million sorted cells from all samples were analyzed. Broader study findings: Compared to healthy donors, patients appeared to have naive, central memory and Treg TCRB repertoires that were more alike.

The V end lost 9 bases, the J end lost 4 bases, and 20 bases lay between the germline ends. CDR3 length: 15 residues. Germline values: CDR1 ENHRY, CDR2 SYGVKD. Each donor gave one heparinised blood draw averaging roughly 100 mL. The sequenced template was cDNA made from the entire isolated RNA. Sequencing used immunoSEQ multiplex PCR; TCRdb keeps in-frame clones, though not all of them. The sample lists over 700,000 clones; roughly a sixth were seen once. This clonotype originated in a woman in her late teens or twenties in good health. The chain has TRBV10-3 and TRBJ2-3; D assignment may be TRBD1 or TRBD2 (5 bases each). What was sequenced was naive CD4+ T cells from blood. CDR3 loop: CAIASGTPGADTQYF. As DNA, the CDR3 is TGTGCCATAGCCTCCGGGACCCCAGGAGCAGATACGCAGTATTTT.